Sequencing of this T cell receptor (beta chain) was carried out in a study of OX40 agonist ivuxolimab in advanced cancers. Overall study context: An anti-OX40 (CD134) antibody with agonistic activity, ivuxolimab, was administered to patients. Aged roughly 20 to 85 with a mean of around 60 years, they were about 78% male.

Assay used: immunoSEQ multiplex PCR; TCRdb lists only in-frame clones, some missing. The sample lists roughly 50,000 clones, roughly 84% occurring once. The V and J ends lost 5 bases and 5 bases, in that order; junction bases with no gene match: 14. Germline V gene sequence: CDR1 SGHAT, CDR2 FQNNGV. The CDR3 is made up of 16 amino acids. The sequences come from CD4+ or CD8+ T cells sorted from blood, collected in a trial of the OX40 agonist ivuxolimab. This receptor was identified in an adult with an advanced solid tumor such as melanoma, head and neck, liver or kidney cancer. This chain connects TRBV11-2 to TRBJ2-5; 7 bases line up with TRBD1. CDR3 nucleotides: TGTGCCAGCAGCCCAGGGGACAGAGGATTCCGGGAGACCCAGTACTTC. Amino acids: CASSPGDRGFRETQYF.